These 31 T cell receptor beta chains were all obtained from the same sample, sequenced in a study of T cells in Graves' hyperthyroidism and ophthalmopathy. RNA transcripts served as the template for amplifying TCR beta CDR3 regions. A first-round RT-PCR of the TCR CDR3 used the HTBI primer set. TCRdb independently ran MiXCR on the multiplex PCR reads; one entry per CDR3 protein. The profile covers fewer than 850,000 distinct CDR3 sequences, with 17% appearing a single time and 15% to 19% taken by the ten largest. Sample: blood. The receptor set was obtained from a man aged 50 to 60 with Graves' hyperthyroidism.

This clonotype was counted a few times. The gene calls are TRBV20-1 and TRBJ2-1; possible D gene TRBD2, 6 bases. The V gene lost 6 bases and the J gene lost 0 bases, with 18 bases spanning the gap. Germline values: CDR1 DFQATT, CDR2 SNEGSKA (reference sequence). The CDR3 has 16 amino acids. The CDR3 region is CSAFRDWKSSYNEQFF. For the CDR3, the DNA is TGCAGTGCGTTCCGGGACTGGAAGAGCTCCTACAATGAGCAGTTCTTC.

This clonotype was seen many times. The CDR3 bases are TGTGCCATCAGTGGGTCCCCTTCTAGCGGGACGGGAGATACGCAGTATTTT. This codes for CAISGSPSSGTGDTQYF. This chain joins TRBV10-3 and TRBJ2-3; 9 positions match TRBD2. Germline CDR1 ENHRY, CDR2 SYGVKD. V gave up 4 bases and J gave up 5 bases; unmatched junction bases: 13. The CDR3 contains 17 residues.

The sample holds many counts of this clonotype. The V gene is TRBV6-1, the J gene TRBJ2-3; D is uncertain. Per germline, CDR1 MNHNS and CDR2 SASEGT. CDR3 length: 13 residues. The V gene lost 7 bases and the J gene lost 5 bases, with 13 bases spanning the gap. In nucleotides, the CDR3 is TGTGCCAGCACCGACGGATTAGTAGATACGCAGTATTTT. This encodes CASTDGLVDTQYF.

The chain couples TRBV9 to TRBJ1-1, with D unclear. This CDR3 comprises 15 residues. The V and J ends lost 3 bases and 5 bases respectively, with 17 bases between them. CDR1 SGDLS and CDR2 YYNGEE come from the germline V gene. CDR3 sequence: CASSGSVIPGTEAFF. In DNA, the CDR3 is TGTGCCAGCAGCGGCTCAGTTATTCCGGGGACTGAAGCTTTCTTT.

This clonotype appeared a few times. The V call is TRBV9, the J call TRBJ2-2; 14 bases match TRBD2. V trimming: 4 bases; J trimming: 3 bases; junction bases outside the gene matches: 5. Germline lookup yields CDR1 SGDLS and CDR2 YYNGEE. The CDR3 totals 17 residues. The CDR3 reads CASSRLAGGLHTGELFF. The CDR3 DNA sequence: TGTGCCAGCAGCCGACTAGCGGGAGGGCTGCACACCGGGGAGCTGTTTTTT.

This clonotype occurred many times. The DNA for the CDR3 is TGTGCCAGCAGTGACGACAGCTACGAGCAGTACTTC. Its protein is CASSDDSYEQYF. V and J are TRBV2 and TRBJ2-7; possibly TRBD1 for D (5 bases). V lost 3 bases, J lost 3 bases, and 6 bases lay in between. Germline lookup yields CDR1 SNHLY and CDR2 FYNNEI. The CDR3 contains 12 residues.

There are a few counts of this clonotype. The rearrangement uses TRBV7-9 and TRBJ1-1; D is perhaps TRBD1 (6 bases). Per the germline V gene, CDR1 is SEHNR and CDR2 is FQNEAQ (reference sequence). The CDR3 totals 15 residues. Trimming pared 3 bases from V and 6 bases from J, leaving 17 bases between. CDR3 residues: CASSFTDSTSSEAFF. Here the CDR3 DNA reads TGTGCCAGCAGCTTTACGGACAGCACGTCGTCTGAAGCTTTCTTT.

The table lists this clonotype with many counts. CDR3 region: CASSPPDRNTEAFF. The DNA for the CDR3 is TGTGCCAGCAGCCCACCTGACAGGAACACTGAAGCTTTCTTT. The gene calls are TRBV28 and TRBJ1-1; D perhaps matches TRBD1 (5 bases). V was shortened by 6 bases and J by 1 base, with 12 bases between the two germline ends. Looked up from germline, CDR1 is MDHEN and CDR2 is SYDVKM. There are 14 residues in the CDR3. The entire variable domain, with the rest obtained from reference TRBV28 and TRBJ1-1, is as follows: DVKVTQSSRYLVKRTGEKVFLECVQDMDHENMFWYRQDPGLGLRLIYFSYDVKMKEKGDIPEGYSVSREKKERFSLILESASTNQTSMYLCASSPPDRNTEAFFGQGTRLTVV.

The V call is TRBV30, the J call TRBJ1-5; 10 positions match TRBD1. CDR1 is GTSNPN and CDR2 is SVGIG in the germline V gene (reference sequence). The CDR3 covers 14 residues. V lost 0 bases and J lost 7; bases outside the gene matches: 3. CDR3 loop: CAWSVGQGVQPQHF. The CDR3 DNA sequence: TGTGCCTGGAGTGTAGGACAGGGGGTCCAGCCCCAGCATTTT.

This clonotype was seen many times. V gene TRBV2 combines with J gene TRBJ2-1, with D maybe TRBD1 (6 bases). The CDR3 runs 15 residues. Germline assignment: CDR1 SNHLY and CDR2 FYNNEI. The V and J ends lost 4 bases and 0 bases respectively, with 10 bases between them. In DNA, the CDR3 is TGTGCCAGCAGTGGACAGGATGGCTCCTACAATGAGCAGTTCTTC. It codes for CASSGQDGSYNEQFF. The whole variable domain, filled in from reference TRBV2 and TRBJ2-1, reads EPEVTQTPSHQVTQMGQEVILRCVPISNHLYFYWYRQILGQKVEFLVSFYNNEISEKSEIFDDQFSVERPDGSNFTLKIRSTKLEDSAMYFCASSGQDGSYNEQFFGPGTRLTVL.

V is TRBV7-2 and J is TRBJ2-1; 8 nucleotides agree with TRBD1. Per germline, CDR1 SGHTA and CDR2 FQGNSA. J was trimmed by 6 bases and V by 5 bases; bases with no gene match: 12. The CDR3 length is 16 residues. CDR3 sequence reads: CASSPPRTGPGNEQFF. CDR3 DNA sequence: TGTGCCAGCAGCCCTCCCCGGACAGGGCCTGGCAATGAGCAGTTCTTC. The full variable domain, with the rest looked up from reference TRBV7-2 and TRBJ2-1, is GAGVSQSPSNKVTEKGKDVELRCDPISGHTALYWYRQSLGQGLEFLIYFQGNSAPDKSGLPSDRFSAERTGGSVSTLTIQRTQQEDSAVYLCASSPPRTGPGNEQFFGPGTRLTVL.

This clonotype was picked up many times. The chain has TRBV10-3 and TRBJ1-5; 10 bases match TRBD1. Germline V gene sequence: CDR1 ENHRY, CDR2 SYGVKD. V was pared by 7 bases and J by 3 bases, with 6 bases of the junction left unmatched. The CDR3 is made up of 15 amino acids. CDR3 residues: CAIKPGQGSNQPQHF. The CDR3 DNA reads TGTGCCATCAAACCGGGACAGGGGTCCAATCAGCCCCAGCATTTT.

A remark on this clonotype: This clone may be a read error of a much larger clone one base away. The chain employs TRBV18 and TRBJ2-3, with 7 bases aligning to TRBD1. V lost 4 bases to trimming and J lost 0 bases; unmatched junction nucleotides: 1. In germline, CDR1 is KGHSH, CDR2 LQKENI. This CDR3 spans 14 amino acids. The CDR3 protein is CASSQTGSTDTQYF. CDR3 DNA sequence: TGTGCCAGCTCACAGACAGGGAGCACAGATACGCAGTATTTT. Full variable domain (rest looked up from reference TRBV18 and TRBJ2-3): NAGVMQNPRHLVRRRGQEARLRCSPMKGHSHVYWYRQLPEEGLKFMVYLQKENIIDESGMPKERFSAEFPKEGPSILRIQQVVRGDSAAYFCASSQTGSTDTQYFGPGTRLTVL.

This clonotype was picked up a small number of times. The CDR3 is CSASLGPSYEQYF. Here the CDR3 DNA reads TGCAGTGCTAGCCTCGGTCCATCCTACGAGCAGTACTTC. This chain links TRBV20-1 with TRBJ2-7, with D unclear. This CDR3 region has 13 residues. Germline-derived CDR1 and CDR2 are DFQATT and SNEGSKA (reference sequence). V lost 3 bases, J lost 1 base, and 10 bases lay in between.

This clonotype came up a few times. Relative to the germline gene, one junction end is altered; a read error may explain this. The chain employs TRBV7-2 and TRBJ2-1; 15 bases line up with TRBD2. This CDR3 comprises 19 residues. CDR1 is SGHTA, CDR2 FQGNSA, per germline. CDR3 protein: CASSQPGTSGRNSYNEQFF. Written as DNA, the CDR3 is TGCGCCAGCAGCCAGCCCGGGACTAGCGGGAGGAACTCCTACAATGAGCAGTTCTTC.

V and J are TRBV19 and TRBJ2-5; a weak D match, TRBD1 (6 bases). Between the trimmed V and J ends, which lost 5 bases and 1 base, there was a span of 11 bases. CDR3 size: 14 residues. Germline CDR1 LNHDA, CDR2 SQIVND (reference sequence). The CDR3 is CASSAWDIQETQYF. CDR3 in DNA: TGTGCCAGTAGTGCCTGGGACATCCAAGAGACCCAGTACTTC.

A few counts support this clonotype. The chain has TRBV7-3 and TRBJ2-1, with TRBD1 identical over 7 bases. With 5 bases clipped from V and 9 bases from J, the junction kept 7 bases outside the gene matches. In germline, CDR1 is SGHTA, CDR2 FQGTGA. CDR3 length equals 13 residues. The CDR3 loop reads CASSPDRESEQFF. Here the CDR3 DNA reads TGTGCCAGCAGCCCCGACAGGGAGAGTGAGCAGTTCTTC.

V usage is TRBV3-1 and J usage is TRBJ1-1; unclear D gene. This CDR3 has 14 amino acids. The germline CDR1 and CDR2 sequences are LGHDT and YNNKEL (reference sequence). V lost 5 bases and J lost 3, with 13 bases in between. Here the CDR3 reads CASSAQSRYTEAFF. The CDR3 bases are TGTGCCAGCAGCGCGCAGTCCCGATACACTGAAGCTTTCTTT. The full variable domain, with the rest looked up from reference TRBV3-1 and TRBJ1-1, is DTAVSQTPKYLVTQMGNDKSIKCEQNLGHDTMYWYKQDSKKFLKIMFSYNNKELIINETVPNRFSPKSPDKAHLNLHINSLELGDSAVYFCASSAQSRYTEAFFGQGTRLTVV.

At least ten counts were recorded for this clonotype. This chain uses TRBV2 with TRBJ2-5, with 10 bases identical to TRBD2. Germline CDR1 SNHLY, CDR2 FYNNEI. Germline trimming cut 7 bases from V and 1 base from J; bases unmatched to any gene: 3. This CDR3 has 14 amino acids. CDR3 protein: CASKGLAVQETQYF. As DNA, the CDR3 is TGTGCCAGCAAAGGACTAGCGGTCCAAGAGACCCAGTACTTC.

This clonotype was seen repeatedly, ten times or more. This chain joins TRBV30 and TRBJ1-2, with D hard to call. The CDR3 spans 14 residues. Germline lookup yields CDR1 GTSNPN and CDR2 SVGIG (reference sequence). Trimming took off 0 bases at V and 1 base at J, with 9 bases between the two ends. The CDR3 bases are TGTGCCTGGAGTGTACTTCAGGTTAACTATGGCTACACCTTC. The encoded protein is CAWSVLQVNYGYTF.

The table lists this clonotype with many counts. The rearrangement joins TRBV7-9 to TRBJ2-5; 15 bases agree with TRBD2. Trimming at V came to 5 bases and at J to 4 bases, leaving 8 bases not matched to a gene. The CDR3 loop spans 17 amino acids. Germline V lookup: CDR1 SEHNR, CDR2 FQNEAQ (reference sequence). CDR3 bases: TGTGCCAGCAGCGGAAGGACTAGCGGGAGGGCCGGAGAGACCCAGTACTTC. Amino acid sequence: CASSGRTSGRAGETQYF.

This clonotype was counted between two and nine times. J is TRBJ2-2 and V is TRBV6-1; TRBD2 aligns across 7 bases. V lost 5 bases and J lost 3; bases outside the gene matches: 9. This CDR3 is built from 16 residues. Germline CDR1 is MNHNS and CDR2 is SASEGT. The CDR3 loop is CASSPPGLPDTGELFF. CDR3 nucleotide sequence: TGTGCCAGCAGTCCACCGGGACTACCGGACACCGGGGAGCTGTTTTTT.

The sample holds many counts of this clonotype. The gene calls are TRBV24-1 and TRBJ2-1; D not certain. V lost 5 bases and J lost 3, with 13 bases in between. The CDR3 runs to 15 residues. Germline assignment: CDR1 KGHDR and CDR2 SFDVKD. This CDR3 is CATSGGIFYYNEQFF. In DNA, the CDR3 is TGTGCCACCAGTGGAGGCATTTTTTACTACAATGAGCAGTTCTTC.

This clonotype was seen at least ten times. The chain recombines TRBV28 with TRBJ1-1, with D unclear. Between the trimmed V and J ends, which lost 6 bases and 0 bases, there was a span of 11 bases. The CDR3 is made up of 14 amino acids. The germline CDR1 and CDR2 sequences are MDHEN and SYDVKM. This CDR3 is CASRPPDMNTEAFF. CDR3 DNA: TGTGCCAGCAGGCCCCCAGACATGAACACTGAAGCTTTCTTT.

The table lists this clonotype with many counts. The chain joins TRBV11-2 to TRBJ1-2; 9 bases align to TRBD1. The V segment lost 5 bases and the J segment 10 bases; nucleotides outside the gene matches: 17. There are 16 residues in the CDR3. CDR1 and CDR2 from the germline V gene are SGHAT and FQNNGV. The CDR3 DNA is TGTGCCAGCAGCCCCTTCTCTACTGACAGGGGGTTTGCCTACACCTTC. Its protein is CASSPFSTDRGFAYTF.

In its sample, this clonotype was seen many times. This chain connects TRBV11-2 to TRBJ1-2; perhaps TRBD1 as D (5 bases). There are 17 residues in the CDR3. CDR1 and CDR2 from the germline V gene are SGHAT and FQNNGV. Trimming shortened V by 0 bases and J by 4 bases, and 18 bases separated the two germline ends. In DNA form, the CDR3 reads TGTGCCAGCAGCTTAGATCACGCTTCCGCCCAGGGCTATGGCTACACCTTC. Its translation is CASSLDHASAQGYGYTF.

Ten or more counts support this clonotype. CDR3 region: CAISESRGYEQYF. CDR3 coding DNA: TGTGCCATCAGTGAGTCACGCGGCTACGAGCAGTACTTC. The rearrangement joins TRBV10-3 to TRBJ2-7; D is unclear. There are 13 residues in the CDR3. The germline V gene has CDR1 ENHRY and CDR2 SYGVKD. V was shortened by 0 bases and J by 3 bases, with 6 bases between the two germline ends.

The chain combines TRBV3-1 with TRBJ1-3, with 8 nucleotides matching TRBD1. Germline lookup yields CDR1 LGHDT and CDR2 YNNKEL (reference sequence). Losses at the gene ends were 3 bases for V and 8 bases for J; bases not matched to a gene: 9. This CDR3 comprises 15 residues. CDR3 nucleotides: TGTGCCAGCAGCCATTACTCAGGGGGCAGGGACACCATATATTTT. Translated, it gives CASSHYSGGRDTIYF.

A few counts support this clonotype. The rearrangement joins TRBV9 to TRBJ2-3; 9 nucleotides line up with TRBD1. The junction had 7 bases not matched to a gene; V was cut back by 0 bases and J by 2 bases. Germline loops: CDR1 SGDLS, CDR2 YYNGEE. The CDR3 is 17 residues long. The CDR3 protein is CASSVAFGTGPTDTQYF. CDR3 nucleotides: TGTGCCAGCAGCGTAGCTTTTGGGACAGGGCCCACAGATACGCAGTATTTT. The entire variable domain, with the rest obtained from reference TRBV9 and TRBJ2-3, is as follows: DSGVTQTPKHLITATGQRVTLRCSPRSGDLSVYWYQQSLDQGLQFLIQYYNGEERAKGNILERFSAQQFPDLHSELNLSSLELGDSALYFCASSVAFGTGPTDTQYFGPGTRLTVL.

This clonotype occurred many times. The chain joins TRBV11-2 to TRBJ2-7, with D possibly TRBD2 on 6 matching bases. This CDR3 comprises 16 residues. The germline CDR1 and CDR2 sequences are SGHAT and FQNNGV. Trimming removed 1 base from V and 4 bases from J, with 17 bases in between. CDR3 protein: CASSLAYGRIIYEQYF. The CDR3 nucleotides are TGTGCCAGCAGCTTAGCTTACGGGAGAATAATATACGAGCAGTACTTC. Combining the CDR3 with reference TRBV11-2 and TRBJ2-7 gives the whole variable domain EAGVAQSPRYKIIEKRQSVAFWCNPISGHATLYWYQQILGQGPKLLIQFQNNGVVDDSQLPKDRFSAERLKGVDSTLKIQPAKLEDSAVYLCASSLAYGRIIYEQYFGPGTRLTVT.

The gene calls are TRBV6-5 and TRBJ2-1, with TRBD2 identical over 8 bases. V trimming: 0 bases; J trimming: 6 bases; junction bases outside the gene matches: 13. The CDR3 is 18 residues long. The germline V gene has CDR1 MNHEY and CDR2 SVGAGI. CDR3 loop: CASSYSALSSGKGNEQFF. The CDR3 DNA reads as TGTGCCAGCAGTTACTCCGCCCTAAGTAGCGGGAAGGGCAATGAGCAGTTCTTC.